The T cell receptor beta chain under discussion was sequenced for a study of identical twins. General study results and limits: Insertions ran lower in abundant cord blood beta clonotypes, though not in memory repertoires.

From the 5' RACE reads, TCRdb called clonotypes with MiXCR, one entry per CDR3 protein. The sample contains roughly 230,000 distinct CDR3 sequences, about 8% of which appear only once. CDR3 length equals 18 residues. V was shortened by 0 bases and J by 1 base, with 17 bases between the two germline ends. Germline lookup yields CDR1 SGDLS and CDR2 YYNGEE. Turning to this clonotype: What it binds is unknown.

These same data were also listed under a study on yellow fever vaccine responses in identical twins. That work adds: The authors reported partly convergent, partly personalized vaccine responses in identical twins.

The material sequenced was CD8+ T cells sorted from blood. The genes are TRBV9 and TRBJ2-4; D is perhaps TRBD1 (5 bases). This sequence originates from a woman aged 18-29 years in good health. The CDR3 nucleotides read TGTGCCAGCAGCGTAGGGACAAGTAGGTTTTTTGCCAAAAACATTCAGTACTTC. This gives the protein CASSVGTSRFFAKNIQYF.